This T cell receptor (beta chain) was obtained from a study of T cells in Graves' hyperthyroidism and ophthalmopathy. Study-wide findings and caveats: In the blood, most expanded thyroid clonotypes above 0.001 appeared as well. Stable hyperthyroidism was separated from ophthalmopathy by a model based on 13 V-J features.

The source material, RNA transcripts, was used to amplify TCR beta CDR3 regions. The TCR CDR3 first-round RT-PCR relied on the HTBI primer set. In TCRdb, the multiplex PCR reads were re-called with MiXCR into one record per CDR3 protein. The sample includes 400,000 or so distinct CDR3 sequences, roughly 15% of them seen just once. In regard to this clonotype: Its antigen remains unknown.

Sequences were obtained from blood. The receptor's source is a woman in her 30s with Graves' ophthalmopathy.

In DNA, the CDR3 is TGTGCCAGCAGCCCCAGACTAGCGGGGCCAGGGAATGAGCAGTTCTTC. It encodes CASSPRLAGPGNEQFF. The J gene is TRBJ2-1, the V gene TRBV9; 11 bases line up with TRBD2. Trimming at V came to 4 bases and at J to 7 bases, leaving 10 bases not matched to a gene. The germline V gene encodes CDR1 SGDLS and CDR2 YYNGEE. The length of the CDR3 is 16 residues.